The 18 T cell receptor beta chains below all came from one sample that was sequenced in a study of T cell responses to AZD1222 COVID-19 vaccine. Sequencing was performed with immunoSEQ multiplex PCR; in TCRdb, only in-frame clones are kept and a portion is missing. This table has 150,000 to 200,000 clones, 88% appearing once. Source: peripheral blood, taken 28 days after the second AZD1222 dose. The source of these receptors is an adult who received the AZD1222 COVID-19 vaccine.

The CDR3: CASSQEGPSGGLDEQYF. CDR3 bases: TGCGCCAGCAGCCAAGAAGGACCTAGCGGAGGCCTAGACGAGCAGTACTTC. The V gene is TRBV4-3, the J gene TRBJ2-7; TRBD2 aligns across 7 bases. This CDR3 spans 17 amino acids. The V gene's germline CDR1 is LGHNA and CDR2 YSLEER. Losses at the gene ends were 0 bases for V and 5 bases for J; bases not matched to a gene: 13.

This clone was counted a single time. The junction departs from germline at one end; a sequencing error may be responsible. The chain has TRBV16 and TRBJ1-2, with 9 positions matching TRBD1. The CDR3 has 15 residues. Germline CDR1 reads KGHSY; CDR2 reads FQNENV. The CDR3 sequence: CASSQLTPGQGDRDF. CDR3 sequence (DNA): TGTGCCAGCAGCCAACTCACTCCGGGACAGGGCGATCGGGACTTC.

The chain combines TRBV7-8 with TRBJ2-3; tentative D call: TRBD2 (5 bases). Trimming took 4 bases from V and 4 from J, leaving 18 bases between them. The CDR3 length is 16 residues. Germline V gives CDR1 SGHVS, CDR2 FQNEAQ. The CDR3 here is CASSYSRGLGADTQYF. CDR3 bases: TGTGCCAGCAGCTATAGTAGAGGGCTGGGCGCAGATACGCAGTATTTT.

The chain couples TRBV5-4 to TRBJ2-3; 12 bases agree with TRBD2. CDR1 is SGHNT, CDR2 YYREEE, per germline (reference sequence). The junction had 10 bases not matched to a gene; V was cut back by 2 bases and J by 9 bases. The length of the CDR3 is 16 residues. The CDR3 sequence is CASSLRGLAGGVTQYF. CDR3 in DNA: TGTGCCAGCAGCTTACGCGGGCTAGCGGGAGGGGTCACGCAGTATTTT. Combining the CDR3 with reference TRBV5-4 and TRBJ2-3 gives the whole variable domain ETGVTQSPTHLIKTRGQQVTLRCSSQSGHNTVSWYQQALGQGPQFIFQYYREEENGRGNFPPRFSGLQFPNYSSELNVNALELDDSALYLCASSLRGLAGGVTQYFGPGTRLTVL.

J is TRBJ2-2 and V is TRBV7-2, with D maybe TRBD2 (6 bases). CDR1 is SGHTA, CDR2 FQGNSA, per germline. CDR3 length: 16 residues. V lost 8 bases to trimming and J lost 3 bases, with 19 bases between them. CDR3 region: CASASPDGGDTGELFF. CDR3 nucleotides: TGTGCCAGCGCCTCCCCTGACGGCGGGGACACCGGGGAGCTGTTTTTT. The variable domain in full, completed from reference TRBV7-2 and TRBJ2-2, reads GAGVSQSPSNKVTEKGKDVELRCDPISGHTALYWYRQSLGQGLEFLIYFQGNSAPDKSGLPSDRFSAERTGGSVSTLTIQRTQQEDSAVYLCASASPDGGDTGELFFGEGSRLTVL.

This clone occurred once. This chain links TRBV6-2 or TRBV6-3 with TRBJ2-1; 11 nucleotides match TRBD2. Germline loops: CDR1 MNHEY, CDR2 SVGEGT. V shed 8 bases, J shed 3 bases, and the junction held 15 bases outside the gene matches. The CDR3 contains 18 residues. The CDR3 bases are TGTGCCAGCGGCCGCCAGCCCCCTCTAGCGGGAGGCTACAATGAGCAGTTCTTC. This gives the protein CASGRQPPLAGGYNEQFF.

The chain is built from TRBV7-2 and TRBJ2-7, with 7 bases identical to TRBD1. V lost 1 base, J lost 3 bases, and 6 bases stayed unmatched. CDR1 and CDR2 from the germline V gene are SGHTA and FQGNSA. CDR3 length equals 15 residues. The CDR3 coding sequence is TGTGCCAGCAGCTTAGTGCCCGCAGGGGGCTACGAGCAGTACTTC. Translated, it gives CASSLVPAGGYEQYF.

This chain joins TRBV10-3 and TRBJ2-5; a weak D match, TRBD2 (6 bases). The CDR3 runs to 13 residues. The V and J ends lost 6 bases and 1 base respectively, with 9 bases between them. Germline-derived CDR1 and CDR2 are ENHRY and SYGVKD. The CDR3 nucleotides are TGTGCCATCAGAGGGACTTCCCAAGAGACCCAGTACTTC. Protein: CAIRGTSQETQYF.

This chain uses TRBV7-9 with TRBJ2-1; TRBD2 agrees at 8 bases. Trimming at V came to 5 bases and at J to 8 bases, leaving 5 bases not matched to a gene. CDR1 SEHNR and CDR2 FQNEAQ come from the germline V gene (reference sequence). The CDR3 runs 13 residues. This CDR3 reads CASSPAGGHEQFF. CDR3 coding DNA: TGTGCCAGCAGCCCCGCGGGGGGCCATGAGCAGTTCTTC.

The rearrangement joins TRBV6-1 to TRBJ1-1; 7 bases are shared with TRBD1. Germline V gene lookup returns CDR1 MNHNS and CDR2 SASEGT. The CDR3 length is 15 residues. J was trimmed by 3 bases and V by 3 bases; bases with no gene match: 7. Here the CDR3 DNA reads TGTGCCAGCAGTGATCAGACAGGGTGGGACACTGAAGCTTTCTTT. Translation: CASSDQTGWDTEAFF.

The rearrangement links TRBV28 to TRBJ2-5; D not certain. Germline V CDR1 and CDR2: MDHEN, SYDVKM. The CDR3 has 15 residues. Trimming shortened V by 4 bases and J by 5 bases, and 17 bases separated the two germline ends. CDR3 sequence: CASSSRTVPRETQYF. CDR3 sequence (DNA): TGTGCCAGCAGTTCCAGGACGGTCCCCAGGGAGACCCAGTACTTC.

This chain connects TRBV28 to TRBJ1-1; D call uncertain. This CDR3 has 14 amino acids. Trimming stripped 4 bases from V and 2 bases from J, with 11 bases between. Germline CDR1 and CDR2: MDHEN and SYDVKM. The CDR3 DNA reads TGTGCCAGCAGTTCCCCGGCGGGCAACACTGAAGCTTTCTTT. This encodes CASSSPAGNTEAFF.

V is TRBV7-2 and J is TRBJ1-3; 11 bases fit TRBD1. The J segment lost 4 bases and the V segment lost 7 bases, leaving 12 bases of the junction unmatched. Germline CDR1 SGHTA, CDR2 FQGNSA. The CDR3 consists of 17 residues. The CDR3: CASKNWGQGVLGNTIYF. DNA for the CDR3: TGTGCCAGCAAGAATTGGGGACAGGGGGTTCTCGGAAACACCATATATTTT.

This clone was counted a single time. The rearrangement uses TRBV4-3 and TRBJ1-5; D not resolved. The CDR3 extends over 18 amino acids. V was clipped by 0 bases and J by 2 bases, with 17 bases between them. CDR1 is LGHNA, CDR2 YSLEER, per germline. The CDR3 DNA sequence: TGCGCCAGCAGCCAAGATCCGGCAGGCCCTGGGCGCAATCAGCCCCAGCATTTT. Translated: CASSQDPAGPGRNQPQHF.

V usage is TRBV20-1 and J usage is TRBJ2-7; D remains ambiguous. Germline V gene sequence: CDR1 DFQATT, CDR2 SNEGSKA (reference sequence). Deletions cut 5 bases from V and 3 bases from J, with 8 bases between. The CDR3 sequence is 11 residues long. The CDR3 sequence: CSAAPGYEQYF. In nucleotides, the CDR3 is TGCAGTGCTGCGCCGGGCTACGAGCAGTACTTC.

The chain has TRBV2 and TRBJ2-7; 11 bases agree with TRBD2. V dropped 7 bases and J dropped 1; count of bases not matched to a gene: 6. Looked up from germline, CDR1 is SNHLY and CDR2 is FYNNEI. The CDR3 runs 15 residues. CDR3 bases: TGTGCCAGCACCGAACGGACTAGCGGGTCCTACGAGCAGTACTTC. Amino acid sequence: CASTERTSGSYEQYF.

The rearrangement links TRBV19 to TRBJ2-7, with 7 bases that match TRBD2. The CDR3 loop spans 13 amino acids. V lost 11 bases to trimming and J lost 6 bases; unmatched junction nucleotides: 13. Germline-derived CDR1 and CDR2 are LNHDA and SQIVND (reference sequence). The DNA of the CDR3 is TGTGCCTGCCGTCCGGGCGGGAGTGGCGAGCAGTACTTC. This codes for CACRPGGSGEQYF.

A single count supports this clone. The chain uses TRBV5-6 and TRBJ2-5, with D uncertain. Trimming stripped 5 bases from V and 0 bases from J, with 17 bases between. The CDR3 has 16 amino acids. The germline V gene encodes CDR1 SGHDT and CDR2 YYEEEE. CDR3 nucleotide sequence: TGTGCCAGCAGTTCCATGGGTGTCACACACCAAGAGACCCAGTACTTC. Protein sequence: CASSSMGVTHQETQYF.